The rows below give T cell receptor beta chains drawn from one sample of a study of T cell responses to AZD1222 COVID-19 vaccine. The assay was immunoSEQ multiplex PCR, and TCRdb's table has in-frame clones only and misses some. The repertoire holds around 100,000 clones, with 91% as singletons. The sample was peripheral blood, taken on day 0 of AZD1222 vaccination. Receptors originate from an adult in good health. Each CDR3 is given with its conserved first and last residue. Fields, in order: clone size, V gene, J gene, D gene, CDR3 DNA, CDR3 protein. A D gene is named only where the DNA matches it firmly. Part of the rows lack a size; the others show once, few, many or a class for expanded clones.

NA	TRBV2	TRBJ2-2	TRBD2	TGTGCCAGCAGTGTGCTAGCGGGAGGTGCGGGGGAGCTGTTTTTT	CASSVLAGGAGELFF
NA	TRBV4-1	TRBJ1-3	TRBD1	TGCGCCAGCAGCCTGAACGGACAGGGGGGGGCTAAGGCTGGAAACACCATATATTTT	CASSLNGQGGAKAGNTIYF
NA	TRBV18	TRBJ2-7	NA	TGTGCCAGCTCACCACCGGCACACAGAAACGAGCAGTACTTC	CASSPPAHRNEQYF
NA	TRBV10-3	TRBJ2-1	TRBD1	TGTGCCATCAGCGGCCTGGGACAGGATGAGCAGTTCTTC	CAISGLGQDEQFF
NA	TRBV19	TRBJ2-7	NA	TGTGCCAGTAGTATCAACAGGATCTACGAGCAGTACTTC	CASSINRIYEQYF
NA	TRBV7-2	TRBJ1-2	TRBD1	TGTGCCAGCAGCTCGACAGGGGGTAACTATGGCTACACCTTC	CASSSTGGNYGYTF
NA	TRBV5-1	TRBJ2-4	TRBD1	TGCGCCAGCAGCCCGGGACAGGGGCCCAAAAACATTCAGTACTTC	CASSPGQGPKNIQYF
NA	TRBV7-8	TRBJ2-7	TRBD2	TGTGCCAGCAGCTTTGAGCGGGGGTACTACGAGCAGTACTTC	CASSFERGYYEQYF
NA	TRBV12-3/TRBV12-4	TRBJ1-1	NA	TGTGCCAGCAGTCGACAGATCTACACTGAAGCTTTCTTT	CASSRQIYTEAFF
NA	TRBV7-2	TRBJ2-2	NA	TGTGCCAGCAGCTCATATACCGGGGAGCTGTTTTTT	CASSSYTGELFF
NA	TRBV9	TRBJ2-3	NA	TGTGCCAGCAGCGTAGAAGGGGCCCGGGGGCTCGAGTGGTATTTT	CASSVEGARGLEWYF
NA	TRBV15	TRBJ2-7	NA	TGTGCCACCAGCGGTGGACTTGCTACCTACGAGCAGTACTTC	CATSGGLATYEQYF
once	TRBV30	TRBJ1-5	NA	TGTGCCTGGAGGCGGGGGTCCAGCAATCAGCCCCAGCATTTT	CAWRRGSSNQPQHF
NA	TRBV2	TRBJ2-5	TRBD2	TGTGCCAGCAGGCGGGAGAACCAAGAGACCCAGTACTTC	CASRRENQETQYF
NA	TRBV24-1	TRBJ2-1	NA	TGTGCCACCAGTGACAGACTGAACACCCTGGGCAATGAGCAGTTCTTC	CATSDRLNTLGNEQFF
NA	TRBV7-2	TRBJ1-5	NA	TGTGCCAGCAGAAAGGGAGGGACCCATCAGCCCCAGCATTTT	CASRKGGTHQPQHF
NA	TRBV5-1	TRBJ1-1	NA	TGCGCCAGCAGCTTAGGGAACAGCGCTGAAGCTTTCTTT	CASSLGNSAEAFF
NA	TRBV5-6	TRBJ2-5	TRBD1	TGTGCCAGCAGCTTACAGGGGGCAGAGACCCAGTACTTC	CASSLQGAETQYF
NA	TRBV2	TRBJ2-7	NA	TGTGCCAGCAGACGAACAGTCCCCGAGCAGTACTTC	CASRRTVPEQYF
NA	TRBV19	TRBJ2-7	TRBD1	TGTGCCAGTACCACAGGGACAGGGTCCTCCGAGCAGTACTTC	CASTTGTGSSEQYF
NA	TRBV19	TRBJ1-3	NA	TGTGCCAGTACCCCAGGAAGGCTGAGCTCTGGAAACACCATATATTTT	CASTPGRLSSGNTIYF
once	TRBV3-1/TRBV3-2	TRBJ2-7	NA	TGTGCCAGCAGCCAAGTGGGGACCGAGCAGTACTTC	CASSQVGTEQYF
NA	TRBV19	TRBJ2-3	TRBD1	TGTGCCAGTAGGAACAGGGGCCTAGGACCCACAGATACGCAGTATTTT	CASRNRGLGPTDTQYF
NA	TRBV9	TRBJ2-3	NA	TGTGCCAGCAGCGGTGGCACAGATACGCAGTATTTT	CASSGGTDTQYF
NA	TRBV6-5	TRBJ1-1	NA	TGTGCCAGCAGTTACACAGGGTGGGAAGCTTTCTTT	CASSYTGWEAFF
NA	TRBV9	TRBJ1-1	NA	TGTGCCAGCAGCGTAGGTGGGGACGGCACTGAAGCTTTCTTT	CASSVGGDGTEAFF
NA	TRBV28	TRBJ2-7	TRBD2	TGTGCCAGCAGTTGGCGGGGGTCAAGCTCCTACGAGCAGTACTTC	CASSWRGSSSYEQYF
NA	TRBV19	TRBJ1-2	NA	TGTGCCAGTAGGGCGGAGAACTATGGCTACACCTTC	CASRAENYGYTF
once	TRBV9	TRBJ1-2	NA	TGTGCCAGCAGCTCTCTCAGGCATGGCTACACCTTC	CASSSLRHGYTF
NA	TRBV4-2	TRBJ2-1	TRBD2	TGTGCCAGCAGCCCTGACGGACTAGCGGTTCGTCAGTTCTTC	CASSPDGLAVRQFF
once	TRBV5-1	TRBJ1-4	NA	TGCGCCAGCAGCTACAGTGTGGGACCCTCTAATGAAAAACTGTTTTTT	CASSYSVGPSNEKLFF